This is a list of T cell receptor beta chains from one sample in a study of shared T cell receptors in the human thymus. Some clones are missing from TCRdb's copy, which holds only in-frame ones; the method was immunoSEQ multiplex PCR. The data contain approximately 490,000 clones, around three quarters of them seen just once; the ten biggest clones take up about 0.013%. A further study also used this sample, focusing on human thymus T cells.

Sequencing was done on a sample of thymocytes. All receptors come from a boy less than two years old with a congenital heart defect. Both conserved end residues are part of each CDR3. The D gene is left open where the match is weak. Size is stated for part of the rows, as once, few or many counts, or as a class when the clone is expanded.

v_call,d_call,clone_size,j_call,cdr3_nt,cdr3_aa
TRBV28,TRBD1,few,TRBJ1-5,TGTGCCAGCACAAAACCGGGACAGGGGAATCAGCCCCAGCATTTT,CASTKPGQGNQPQHF
TRBV10-3,.,.,TRBJ2-7,TGTGCCATCAGTGAGTCTTGCGCGGGGCTAGAGCAGTACTTC,CAISESCAGLEQYF
TRBV28,.,.,TRBJ1-5,TGTGCCAGCAGTTTCCGGGACAAGGCGATTGGACAGCCCCAGCATTTT,CASSFRDKAIGQPQHF
TRBV14,TRBD2,few,TRBJ2-1,TGTGCCAGCAGCCTTACTAGCGGGAGGGCCGAGGAGCAGTTCTTC,CASSLTSGRAEEQFF
TRBV20-1,.,.,TRBJ2-7,TGCAGTGCGCACAGGGCCTACGAGCAGTACTTC,CSAHRAYEQYF
TRBV6-4,.,.,TRBJ1-5,TGTGCCAGCAGGCCTTCCAACGGGTCGGGTCAGCCCCAGCATTTT,CASRPSNGSGQPQHF
TRBV6-5,.,.,TRBJ1-2,TGTGCCAGCGGTCCCGGGGCTAACTATGGCTACACCTTC,CASGPGANYGYTF
TRBV5-3,.,.,TRBJ2-7,TGTGCCAGAAGCTTGGCCCTCATCCGACACTACGAGCAGTACTTC,CARSLALIRHYEQYF
TRBV7-2,.,.,TRBJ2-7,TGTGCCAGCAGCTTTGCCCTGGACCCCAGGGGGGTCTACGAGCAGTACTTC,CASSFALDPRGVYEQYF
TRBV13,TRBD2,.,TRBJ2-3,TGTGCCAGCATCGAAGGACGATTCGGGGGGAGGAACTCTTCAGATACGCAGTATTTT,CASIEGRFGGRNSSDTQYF
TRBV27,.,.,TRBJ1-5,TGTGCCAGCAGAACCTCGGGTCAGCCCCAGCATTTT,CASRTSGQPQHF
TRBV2,TRBD2,.,TRBJ2-3,TGTGCCAGCAGGGAACTAGCGGGGGATAGCACATATACGCAGTATTTT,CASRELAGDSTYTQYF
TRBV7-2,.,few,TRBJ2-1,TGTGCCAGCAGCTTACCCCCCGGACGGGGCTACAATGAGCAGTTCTTC,CASSLPPGRGYNEQFF
TRBV19,TRBD2,.,TRBJ2-5,TGTGCCAGTAGTATAGACCGTACCCCGGGAAGCGGGATTGAAGAGACCCAGTACTTC,CASSIDRTPGSGIEETQYF
TRBV4-1,TRBD2,few,TRBJ2-3,TGCGCCAGCAGCCTGAAGACTAGCGGGGACCTAACCACGACAGATACGCAGTATTTT,CASSLKTSGDLTTTDTQYF
TRBV30,.,.,TRBJ1-1,TGTGCCTGGAGTGTACAATACACTGAAGCTTTCTTT,CAWSVQYTEAFF
TRBV6-6,TRBD1,few,TRBJ2-7,TGTGCCAGCACCAGGGACAGCCCCACCTACGAGCAGTACTTC,CASTRDSPTYEQYF
TRBV6-5,TRBD1,.,TRBJ2-7,TGTGCCAGCAGTATGAGGGACAGCTCCTACGAGCAGTACTTC,CASSMRDSSYEQYF
TRBV30,TRBD2,.,TRBJ2-1,TGTGCCTGGAACAAGCGGGAGGGCCTTATTAGCTCCTACAATGGGCAGTTCTTC,CAWNKREGLISSYNGQFF
TRBV27,TRBD2,.,TRBJ2-1,TGTGCCAGCAGTTTGACTAGCGGGAGAGCGCCCCCGTACAATGAGCAGTTCTTC,CASSLTSGRAPPYNEQFF
TRBV12-5,TRBD1,.,TRBJ1-2,TGTGCTAGTGGTCCCGGGACAGAAAATGGCTACACCTTC,CASGPGTENGYTF
TRBV27,.,.,TRBJ2-1,TGTGCCAGCAGTTTATCTCCAGGAAGAATCCACAATGAGCAGTTCTTC,CASSLSPGRIHNEQFF
TRBV7-2,.,.,TRBJ2-1,TGTGCCAGCAGCTTAGCTCAAGCGGTCGGAATCCCCCCCACCCACAATGAGCAGTTCTTC,CASSLAQAVGIPPTHNEQFF
TRBV23-1,.,.,TRBJ1-4,TGCGCCAGCAGTCAATCACCAGGGCCAACTAATGAAAAACTGTTTTTT,CASSQSPGPTNEKLFF
TRBV7-9,.,.,TRBJ2-7,TGTGCCAGCAGCTTAGAGCTGTACCCCTACGAGCAGTACTTC,CASSLELYPYEQYF
TRBV11-1,TRBD2,.,TRBJ2-5,TGTGCCAGCAGCTTAGGTAGGACTAGCCTGAAAGAGACCCAGTACTTC,CASSLGRTSLKETQYF
TRBV4-2,.,.,TRBJ2-2,TGTGCCAGCAGCCAAGTGCTTAGCGGAGCTACCGGGGAGCTGTTTTTT,CASSQVLSGATGELFF
TRBV27,.,.,TRBJ2-7,TGTGCCAGCTGGGGGGAATCCCGGGACTCCGGGGAGCAGTACTTC,CASWGESRDSGEQYF
TRBV7-8,TRBD1,.,TRBJ2-4,TGTGCCAGCAGCTTAGGGCGGCGGGTGGGACAGCAAGCCAAAAACATTCAGTACTTC,CASSLGRRVGQQAKNIQYF
TRBV5-1,TRBD1,.,TRBJ1-4,TGCGCCAGCAGCCCACAGGGGGCTAATGAAAAACTGTTTTTT,CASSPQGANEKLFF
TRBV7-2,.,.,TRBJ2-7,TGTGCCAGCTCGTCCGCAGCGAGCTCCTACGAGCAGTACTTC,CASSSAASSYEQYF
TRBV7-9,.,.,TRBJ2-7,TGTGCCAGCAGCTTAGCGACGCGGGATGGCTACGAGCAGTACTTC,CASSLATRDGYEQYF
TRBV11-1,TRBD2,.,TRBJ2-7,TGTGCCAGCAGCTCCTATCCGGTCCTAGCGGTCTACGAGCAGTACTTC,CASSSYPVLAVYEQYF
TRBV11-3,TRBD2,.,TRBJ2-3,TGTGCCAGCAGCTTAGAGGGGGGGGACACAGATACGCAGTATTTT,CASSLEGGDTDTQYF